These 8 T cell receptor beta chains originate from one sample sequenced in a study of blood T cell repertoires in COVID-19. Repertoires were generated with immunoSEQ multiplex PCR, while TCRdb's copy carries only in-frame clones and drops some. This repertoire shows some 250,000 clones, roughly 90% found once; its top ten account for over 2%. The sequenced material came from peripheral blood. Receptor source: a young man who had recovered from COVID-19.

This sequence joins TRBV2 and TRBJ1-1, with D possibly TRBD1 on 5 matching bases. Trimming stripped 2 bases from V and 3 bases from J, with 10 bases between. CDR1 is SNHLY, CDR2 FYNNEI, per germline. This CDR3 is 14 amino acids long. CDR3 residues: CASSETGWDTEAFF. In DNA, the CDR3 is TGTGCCAGCAGTGAAACAGGATGGGACACTGAAGCTTTCTTT.

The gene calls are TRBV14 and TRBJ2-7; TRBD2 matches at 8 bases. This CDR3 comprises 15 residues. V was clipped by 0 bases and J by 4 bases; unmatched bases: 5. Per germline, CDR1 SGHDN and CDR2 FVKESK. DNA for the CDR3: TGTGCCAGCAGCCAAGATACCGGGACTAGATACGAGCAGTACTTC. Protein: CASSQDTGTRYEQYF.

CDR3 in amino acids: CASSAQGSPQETQYF. Here the CDR3 DNA reads TGTGCCAGCAGTGCGCAGGGTAGCCCCCAAGAGACCCAGTACTTC. The rearrangement uses TRBV2 and TRBJ2-5, with D possibly matching TRBD1 (5 bases). Trimming left V 4 bases short and J 1 base short, with 13 bases between. Per the germline V gene, CDR1 is SNHLY and CDR2 is FYNNEI. The CDR3 is 15 amino acids.

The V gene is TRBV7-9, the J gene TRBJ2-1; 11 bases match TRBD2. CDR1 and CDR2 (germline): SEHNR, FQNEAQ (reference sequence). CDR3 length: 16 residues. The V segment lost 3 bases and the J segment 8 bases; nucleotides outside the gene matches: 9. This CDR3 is CASSFSPGLAAHEQFF. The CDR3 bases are TGTGCCAGCAGCTTTTCCCCGGGACTAGCGGCCCATGAGCAGTTCTTC.

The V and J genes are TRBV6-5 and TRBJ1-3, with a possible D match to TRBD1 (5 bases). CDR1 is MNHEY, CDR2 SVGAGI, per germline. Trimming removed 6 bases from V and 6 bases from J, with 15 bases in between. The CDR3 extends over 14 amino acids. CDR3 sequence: CASRVPGGANTIYF. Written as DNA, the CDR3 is TGTGCCAGCAGGGTCCCGGGAGGGGCAAACACCATATATTTT.

CDR3 protein: CASSEGPYNEQFF. CDR3 coding DNA: TGTGCCAGCAGCGAGGGGCCCTACAATGAGCAGTTCTTC. The chain joins TRBV9 to TRBJ2-1; D perhaps matches TRBD1 (5 bases). Trimming removed 3 bases at V and 2 bases at J, with 6 bases between. There are 13 residues in the CDR3. CDR1 SGDLS and CDR2 YYNGEE come from the germline V gene.

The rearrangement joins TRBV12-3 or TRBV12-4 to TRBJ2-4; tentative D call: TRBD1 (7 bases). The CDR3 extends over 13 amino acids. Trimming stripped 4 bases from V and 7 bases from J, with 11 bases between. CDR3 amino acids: CASSWQGGNIQYF. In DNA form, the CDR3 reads TGTGCCAGCAGTTGGCAGGGGGGCAACATTCAGTACTTC.

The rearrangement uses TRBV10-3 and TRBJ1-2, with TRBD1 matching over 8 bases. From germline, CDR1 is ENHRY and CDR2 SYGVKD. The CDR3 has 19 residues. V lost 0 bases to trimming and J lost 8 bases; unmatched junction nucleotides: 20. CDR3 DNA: TGTGCCATCAGTGAGTCTAGGGCAGGGGGCCGCCAGTGGACTATAGGCTACACCTTC. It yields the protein CAISESRAGGRQWTIGYTF.